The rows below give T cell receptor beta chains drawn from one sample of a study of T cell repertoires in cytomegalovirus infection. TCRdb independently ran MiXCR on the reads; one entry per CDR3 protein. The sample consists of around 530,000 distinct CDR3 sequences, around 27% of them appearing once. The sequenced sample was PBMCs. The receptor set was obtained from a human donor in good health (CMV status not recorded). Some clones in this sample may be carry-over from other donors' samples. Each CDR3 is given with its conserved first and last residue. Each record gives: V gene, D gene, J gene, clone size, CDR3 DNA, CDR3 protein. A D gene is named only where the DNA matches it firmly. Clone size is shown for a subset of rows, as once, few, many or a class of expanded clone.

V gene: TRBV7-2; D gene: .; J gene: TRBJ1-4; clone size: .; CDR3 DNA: TGTGCCAGCAGCTTAGCGGGACCTAAACCGGAAAAACTGTTTTTT; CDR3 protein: CASSLAGPKPEKLFF
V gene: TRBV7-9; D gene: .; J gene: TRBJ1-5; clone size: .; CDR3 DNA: TGTGCCAGCAGCTTAGGAGGGTACAATCAGCCCCAGCATTTT; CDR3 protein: CASSLGGYNQPQHF
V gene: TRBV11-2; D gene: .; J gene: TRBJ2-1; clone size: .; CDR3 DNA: TGTGCCAGCAGCTTAGAAGCACTCAATGAGCAGTTCTTC; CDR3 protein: CASSLEALNEQFF
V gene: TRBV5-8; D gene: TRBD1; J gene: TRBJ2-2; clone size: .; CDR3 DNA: TGTGCCAGCAGTCCGCCCAGGGGGCGAAAGGGACCCGGGGAGCTGTTTTTT; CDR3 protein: CASSPPRGRKGPGELFF
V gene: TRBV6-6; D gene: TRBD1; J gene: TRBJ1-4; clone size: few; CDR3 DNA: TGTGCCAGCCATAGGGACAGCTCTAATGAAAAACTGTTTTTT; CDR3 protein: CASHRDSSNEKLFF
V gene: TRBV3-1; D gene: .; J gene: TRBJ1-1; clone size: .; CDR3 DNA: TGTGCCAGCAGCCAACAGGGATCCAACACTGAAGCTTTCTTT; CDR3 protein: CASSQQGSNTEAFF
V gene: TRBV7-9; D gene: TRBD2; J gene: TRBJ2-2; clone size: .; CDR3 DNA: TGTGCCAGCAGCGTTCTATGGGGGACTAGCGTAGAGACGAACACCGGGGAGCTGTTTTTT; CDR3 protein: CASSVLWGTSVETNTGELFF
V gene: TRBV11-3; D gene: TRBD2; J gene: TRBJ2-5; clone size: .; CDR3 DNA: TGTGCCAGCAGCTTAGACCCGGTCAGACACCGGGCGGGAGGGCCAGGCCAAGAGACCCAGTACTTC; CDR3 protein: CASSLDPVRHRAGGPGQETQYF
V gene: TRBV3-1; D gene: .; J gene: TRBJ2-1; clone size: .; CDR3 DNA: TGTGCCAGCAGCCACCACGACAGAGTATACAATGAGCAGTTCTTC; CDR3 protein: CASSHHDRVYNEQFF
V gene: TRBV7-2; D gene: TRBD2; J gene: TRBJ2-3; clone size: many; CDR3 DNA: TGTGCCAGCAGCTTAGCACCGCCGTTTGGCACTAGCGGGCGGATTCGTACTAGCACAGATACGCAGTATTTT; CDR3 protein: CASSLAPPFGTSGRIRTSTDTQYF
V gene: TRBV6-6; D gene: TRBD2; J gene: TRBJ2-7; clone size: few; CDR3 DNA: TGTGCCAGCAGTTCCGGGACTAGCGTAACCTACGAGCAGTACTTC; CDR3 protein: CASSSGTSVTYEQYF
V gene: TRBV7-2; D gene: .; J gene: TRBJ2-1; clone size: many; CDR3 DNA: TGTGCCAGCAGCTTAATTAGGGAGGCGGTAGGCAATGAGCAGTTCTTC; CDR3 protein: CASSLIREAVGNEQFF
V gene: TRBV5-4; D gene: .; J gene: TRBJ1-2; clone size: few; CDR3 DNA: TGTGCCAGCCCGGCGGCAGGGTCCGTTGGCTACACCTTC; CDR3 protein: CASPAAGSVGYTF
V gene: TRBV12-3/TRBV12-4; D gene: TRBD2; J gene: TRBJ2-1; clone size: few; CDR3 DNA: TGTGCCAGCAGTTTCAAAGCGGGAAACAATGAGCAGTTCTTC; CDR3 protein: CASSFKAGNNEQFF
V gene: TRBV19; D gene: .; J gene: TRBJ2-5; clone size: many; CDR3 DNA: TGTGCCAGTAGTAGGGGCGGGTACCAAGAGACCCAGTACTTC; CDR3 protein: CASSRGGYQETQYF
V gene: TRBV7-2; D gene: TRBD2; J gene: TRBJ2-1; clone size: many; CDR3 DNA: TGTGCCAGCAGCTTAGGGCTAGCGGATTCAAATGAGCAGTTCTTC; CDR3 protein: CASSLGLADSNEQFF
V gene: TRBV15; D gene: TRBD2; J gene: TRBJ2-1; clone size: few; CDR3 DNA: TGTGCCACCAGCAGAGATAATTCTGCTAGCGGGTACTACAATGAGCAGTTCTTC; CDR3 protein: CATSRDNSASGYYNEQFF
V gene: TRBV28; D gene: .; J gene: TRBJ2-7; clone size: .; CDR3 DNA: TGTGCCAGCAGTTCCCGTCTTTCCGAGCAGTACTTC; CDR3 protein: CASSSRLSEQYF
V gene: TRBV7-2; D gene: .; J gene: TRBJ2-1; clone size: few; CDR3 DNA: TGTGCCAGCAGCTTCAATGGGGGGGGGGCCTTCAATGAGCAGTTCTTC; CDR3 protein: CASSFNGGGAFNEQFF
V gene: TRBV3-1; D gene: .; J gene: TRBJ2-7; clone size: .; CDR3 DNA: TGTGCCAGCAGCCCCCCCCCGGGACAACTCTACGAGCAGTACTTC; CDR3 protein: CASSPPPGQLYEQYF
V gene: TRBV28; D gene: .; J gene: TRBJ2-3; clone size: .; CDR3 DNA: TGTGCCAGCAGGACAGACGCTAGCACAGATACGCAGTATTTT; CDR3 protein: CASRTDASTDTQYF
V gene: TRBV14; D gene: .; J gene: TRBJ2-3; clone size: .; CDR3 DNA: TGTGCCAGCAGCCTCGGACTGTCCCCCACAGATACGCAGTATTTT; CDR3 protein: CASSLGLSPTDTQYF
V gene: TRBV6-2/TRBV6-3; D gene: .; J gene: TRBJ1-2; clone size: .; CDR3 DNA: TGTGCCAGCAGTATGGGACCGGGCGTATATGGCTACACCTTC; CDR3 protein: CASSMGPGVYGYTF
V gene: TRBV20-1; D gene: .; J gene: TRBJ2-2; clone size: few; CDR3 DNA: TGCAGTGCTAGAGGCGGGCCTCCGAACACCGGGGAGCTGTTTTTT; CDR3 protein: CSARGGPPNTGELFF
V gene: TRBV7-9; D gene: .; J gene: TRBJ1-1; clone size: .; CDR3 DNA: TGTGCCAGCAGGCGTCAAGGGAGGGGGGACACTGAAGCTTTCTTT; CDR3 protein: CASRRQGRGDTEAFF
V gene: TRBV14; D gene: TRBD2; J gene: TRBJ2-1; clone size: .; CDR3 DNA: TGTGCCAGCAGCCCTAGCGGGTTATCCTACAATGAGCAGTTCTTC; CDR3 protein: CASSPSGLSYNEQFF
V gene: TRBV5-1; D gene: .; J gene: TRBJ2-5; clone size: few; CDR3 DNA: TGCGCCAGCAGCTTGAACTCCCCAGCATACCAAGAGACCCAGTACTTC; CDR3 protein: CASSLNSPAYQETQYF
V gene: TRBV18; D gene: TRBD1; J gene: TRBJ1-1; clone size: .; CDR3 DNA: TGTGCCAGCTCACCCAGCGGGACAGCGCTTCCTGTGAACACTGAAGCTTTCTTT; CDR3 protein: CASSPSGTALPVNTEAFF
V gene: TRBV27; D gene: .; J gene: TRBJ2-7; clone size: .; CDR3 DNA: TGTGCCAGCAGTTTATCGTTGGGCGCACACTACGAGCAGTACTTC; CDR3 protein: CASSLSLGAHYEQYF
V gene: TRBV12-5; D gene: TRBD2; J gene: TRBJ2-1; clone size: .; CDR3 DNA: TGTGCTAGTGGTTTGGTACTAGGGCGGGAGGGCCATGTTGAGCAGTTCTTC; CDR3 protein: CASGLVLGREGHVEQFF
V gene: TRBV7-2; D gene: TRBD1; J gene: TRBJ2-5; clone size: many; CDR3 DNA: TGTGCCAGCAGCCGGGACAGCCAAGAGACCCAGTACTTC; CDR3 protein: CASSRDSQETQYF
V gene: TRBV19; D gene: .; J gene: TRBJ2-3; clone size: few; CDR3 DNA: TGTGCCAGTAGTAGGACGGGAGTCAGCACAGATACGCAGTATTTT; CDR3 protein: CASSRTGVSTDTQYF
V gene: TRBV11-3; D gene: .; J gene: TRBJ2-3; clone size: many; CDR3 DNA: TGTGCCAGCAGCTTCAGTGCGTCGCCCCGGGGCCCAGATACGCAGTATTTT; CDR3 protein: CASSFSASPRGPDTQYF
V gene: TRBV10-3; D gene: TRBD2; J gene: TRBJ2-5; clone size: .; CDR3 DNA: TGTGCCATTCACCCCGGGGGGGTCCGTCAGACCCAGTACTTC; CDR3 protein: CAIHPGGVRQTQYF
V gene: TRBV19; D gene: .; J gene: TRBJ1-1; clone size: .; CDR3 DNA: TGTGCCAGTAGGACGCGGGGGGTGACTGAAGCTTTCTTT; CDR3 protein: CASRTRGVTEAFF
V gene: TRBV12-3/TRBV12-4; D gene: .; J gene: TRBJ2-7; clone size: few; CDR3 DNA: TGTGCCTGCAGCCGGACGGTAACCTACGAGCAGTACTTC; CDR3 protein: CACSRTVTYEQYF
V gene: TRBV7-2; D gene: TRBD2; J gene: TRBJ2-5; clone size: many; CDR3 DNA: TGTGCCAGCAGCTTAAGTGGGGGAGGGCAGGAGACCCAGTACTTC; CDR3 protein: CASSLSGGGQETQYF
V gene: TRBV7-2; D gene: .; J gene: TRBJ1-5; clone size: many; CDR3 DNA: TGTGCCAGCAGCCCTTTTAGGAATCAGCCCCAGCATTTT; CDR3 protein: CASSPFRNQPQHF